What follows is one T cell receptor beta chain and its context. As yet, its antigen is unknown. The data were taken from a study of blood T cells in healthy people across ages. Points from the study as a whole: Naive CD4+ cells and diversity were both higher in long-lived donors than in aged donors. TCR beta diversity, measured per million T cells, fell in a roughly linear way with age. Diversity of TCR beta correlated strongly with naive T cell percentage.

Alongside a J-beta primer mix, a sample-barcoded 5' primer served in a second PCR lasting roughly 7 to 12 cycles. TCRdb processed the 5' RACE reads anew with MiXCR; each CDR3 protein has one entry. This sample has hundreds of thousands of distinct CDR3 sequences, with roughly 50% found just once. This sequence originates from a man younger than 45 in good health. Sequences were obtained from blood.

The CDR3 is CASSLKQGVTVDTQYF. DNA for the CDR3: TGTGCCAGCAGCCTGAAACAGGGGGTGACGGTAGATACGCAGTATTTT. V is TRBV7-2 and J is TRBJ2-3; 8 nucleotides align to TRBD1. Germline V gives CDR1 SGHTA, CDR2 FQGNSA. The junction had 12 bases not matched to a gene; V was cut back by 5 bases and J by 5 bases. The CDR3 runs 16 residues.